Listed here are 5 T cell receptor beta chains from one sample, sequenced in a study of CD8 T cells in ankylosing spondylitis. Points from the study as a whole: Blood of patients with ankylosing spondylitis appeared to be characterized by a TCR beta motif of about 8 highly homologous variants.

TCRdb re-called the 5' RACE reads through MiXCR, storing one row per CDR3 protein. The sample holds approximately 540,000 distinct CDR3 sequences, roughly 13% seen once. Their antigens are not known. The sample was blood, either unsorted or a sorted T cell fraction (not recorded which). Every receptor here comes from a male donor with ankylosing spondylitis.

This clonotype has more than one count but fewer than ten. The rearrangement joins TRBV2 to TRBJ2-7; 9 bases line up with TRBD1. The CDR3 has 13 residues. CDR1 is SNHLY and CDR2 is FYNNEI in the germline V gene. The V gene end was trimmed by 4 bases and the J gene end by 6 bases; junction bases not matched to a gene: 4. The CDR3 DNA reads as TGTGCCAGCAGTGCGGGACAGGGAGTCGAGCAGTACGTC. Its protein is CASSAGQGVEQYV.

At least ten counts were recorded for this clonotype. This rearrangement joins TRBV7-2 to TRBJ1-1, with D unclear. The CDR3 is made up of 16 amino acids. The germline gives CDR1 SGHTA, CDR2 FQGNSA. V was trimmed by 2 bases and J by 0 bases, leaving 13 bases between them. The CDR3 nucleotides read TGTGCCAGCAGCTTATATTCGCAGGCCATGAACACTGAAGCTTTCTTT. It is translated as CASSLYSQAMNTEAFF.

This clonotype turned up a few times. The chain couples TRBV10-3 to TRBJ1-3, with a possible D match to TRBD1 (5 bases). The V end lost 4 bases, the J end lost 4 bases, and 17 bases lay between the germline ends. This CDR3 spans 16 amino acids. Per germline, CDR1 ENHRY and CDR2 SYGVKD. CDR3 sequence: CAISGDGNYRGNTIYF. The DNA of the CDR3 is TGTGCCATCAGTGGGGACGGCAACTACAGAGGAAACACCATATATTTT.

The CDR3 DNA reads TGTGCCAGCAGATCGGGCAGGGGGAACACTGAAGCTTTCTTT. Protein: CASRSGRGNTEAFF. This chain uses TRBV27 with TRBJ1-1; tentatively, D is TRBD1 (6 bases). V lost 6 bases, J lost 1 base, and 12 bases lay in between. Germline CDR1 and CDR2: MNHEY and SMNVEV (reference sequence). CDR3 length: 14 residues.

This clonotype was counted ten times or more. The rearrangement joins TRBV7-9 to TRBJ1-1, with a weak D call TRBD1 (6 bases). The germline V and J ends were trimmed by 4 bases and 1 base, with 13 bases remaining between them. Germline V gene sequence: CDR1 SEHNR, CDR2 FQNEAQ (reference sequence). The CDR3 contains 15 residues. This chain's CDR3 is CASSSKGHQNTEAFF. The CDR3 DNA is TGTGCCAGCAGCTCAAAGGGACATCAGAACACTGAAGCTTTCTTT.